The rows below give T cell receptor beta chains drawn from one sample of a study of blood T cell repertoires in COVID-19. Method: immunoSEQ multiplex PCR; TCRdb's copy keeps in-frame clones and lacks some. The data hold more than 60,000 clones, with roughly 89% observed a single time. The sequenced sample consisted of peripheral blood. All receptors derive from an elderly woman with active or convalescent COVID-19. Both conserved end residues are part of each CDR3. Clone size is shown for a subset of rows, as once, few, many or a class of expanded clone.

>TRBV7-2|TRBJ2-7|few
CASSLAGGLGYEQYF
>TRBV27|TRBJ2-1|-
CASSFPTRRDEQFF
>TRBV5-1|TRBJ2-4|once
CASSLLAGADKNIQYF
>TRBV3-1/TRBV3-2|TRBJ2-7|-
CASSPRTDYEQYF
>TRBV30|TRBJ1-6|-
CACLRVGSYNSPLHF
>TRBV27|TRBJ2-1|-
CASSANRGRGASSYNEQFF
>TRBV2|TRBJ2-7|-
CASSYNEQYF
>TRBV10-1|TRBJ1-5|-
CASSEHGDSPSNQPQHF
>TRBV19|TRBJ2-7|-
CASSLRAGTSDSYEQYF
>TRBV14|TRBJ2-5|-
CASSQDWAGNHQETQYF
>TRBV28|TRBJ2-1|-
CASSSVAGGINEQFF
>TRBV24-1|TRBJ2-6|-
CATETGSGANVLTF
>TRBV4-2|TRBJ2-1|-
CASSPRTSGGVYNEQFF
>TRBV19|TRBJ2-1|-
CASSIDLGLAGEYNEQFF
>TRBV5-1|TRBJ2-5|-
CASSLRGPPQETQYF
>TRBV4-1|TRBJ2-7|-
CASGTPSSYEQYF
>TRBV6-2/TRBV6-3|TRBJ1-2|-
CASSPNQRTTNYGYTF
>TRBV11-3|TRBJ2-5|-
CASSLNHGRETQYF
>TRBV4-1|TRBJ2-5|-
CASSQDWASGGASQYF
>TRBV11-2|TRBJ2-5|-
CASSFGGGPGETQYF
>TRBV5-1|TRBJ2-6|-
CASSLEGQGSGANVLTF
>TRBV5-6|TRBJ1-3|-
CASSFGQGAGNTIYF
>TRBV29-1|TRBJ2-7|-
CSVAGRGYEQYF
>TRBV9|TRBJ2-2|-
CASSELGQTGELFF
>TRBV30|TRBJ1-3|-
CAWSERRPLERTIYF
>TRBV9|TRBJ2-2|once
CASSVAGQGGGELFF
>TRBV11-2|TRBJ2-5|-
CASSVLLAGDQETQYF
>TRBV28|TRBJ2-7|-
CASLLGQGAREQYF
>TRBV7-3|TRBJ1-1|few
CASATPGGEAFF